The clone carrying this TCR beta chain was counted ten times or more. The antigen is undetermined. The same CDR3 can be traced to other DNA sequences in this sample. The record originates from a study of metastatic and nonmetastatic thyroid tumors. Study in general: The authors compared repertoires across blood and tumor or nodule tissue from malignant and benign thyroid patients. General study points: Compared with benign nodules, malignant thyroid tumors were reported to have significantly higher TCR beta diversity in both blood and tumor.

Per the study methods: Clinicopathological groups of papillary thyroid cancer showed CDR3 differences that were used to build a distant-metastasis classifier. TCRdb used MiXCR to call clones anew from the PCR reads. These V and J calls rely on TCRdb rather than the paper's analysis. The data contain approximately 65,000 clones, approximately 4% of them singletons. None of the patients had undergone any treatment ahead of thyroid surgery. The germline V gene encodes CDR1 SGHRS and CDR2 YFSETQ. There are 14 residues in the CDR3. V trimming: 0 bases; J trimming: 6 bases; junction bases outside the gene matches: 3.

The sample taken for sequencing was blood. The receptor was isolated from a female donor with papillary thyroid cancer or a benign thyroid nodule (not recorded which). Some clones in this sample may be carry-over from other donors' samples. The chain joins TRBV5-1 to TRBJ2-4; 7 positions agree with TRBD2. DNA for the CDR3: TGCGCCAGCAGCTTGGGGGAGGGGAGAAACATTCAGTACTTC. It yields the protein CASSLGEGRNIQYF. The whole variable domain, filled in from reference TRBV5-1 and TRBJ2-4, reads KAGVTQTPRYLIKTRGQQVTLSCSPISGHRSVSWYQQTPGQGLQFLFEYFSETQRNKGNFPGRFSGRQFSNSRSEMNVSTLELGDSALYLCASSLGEGRNIQYFGAGTRLSVL.